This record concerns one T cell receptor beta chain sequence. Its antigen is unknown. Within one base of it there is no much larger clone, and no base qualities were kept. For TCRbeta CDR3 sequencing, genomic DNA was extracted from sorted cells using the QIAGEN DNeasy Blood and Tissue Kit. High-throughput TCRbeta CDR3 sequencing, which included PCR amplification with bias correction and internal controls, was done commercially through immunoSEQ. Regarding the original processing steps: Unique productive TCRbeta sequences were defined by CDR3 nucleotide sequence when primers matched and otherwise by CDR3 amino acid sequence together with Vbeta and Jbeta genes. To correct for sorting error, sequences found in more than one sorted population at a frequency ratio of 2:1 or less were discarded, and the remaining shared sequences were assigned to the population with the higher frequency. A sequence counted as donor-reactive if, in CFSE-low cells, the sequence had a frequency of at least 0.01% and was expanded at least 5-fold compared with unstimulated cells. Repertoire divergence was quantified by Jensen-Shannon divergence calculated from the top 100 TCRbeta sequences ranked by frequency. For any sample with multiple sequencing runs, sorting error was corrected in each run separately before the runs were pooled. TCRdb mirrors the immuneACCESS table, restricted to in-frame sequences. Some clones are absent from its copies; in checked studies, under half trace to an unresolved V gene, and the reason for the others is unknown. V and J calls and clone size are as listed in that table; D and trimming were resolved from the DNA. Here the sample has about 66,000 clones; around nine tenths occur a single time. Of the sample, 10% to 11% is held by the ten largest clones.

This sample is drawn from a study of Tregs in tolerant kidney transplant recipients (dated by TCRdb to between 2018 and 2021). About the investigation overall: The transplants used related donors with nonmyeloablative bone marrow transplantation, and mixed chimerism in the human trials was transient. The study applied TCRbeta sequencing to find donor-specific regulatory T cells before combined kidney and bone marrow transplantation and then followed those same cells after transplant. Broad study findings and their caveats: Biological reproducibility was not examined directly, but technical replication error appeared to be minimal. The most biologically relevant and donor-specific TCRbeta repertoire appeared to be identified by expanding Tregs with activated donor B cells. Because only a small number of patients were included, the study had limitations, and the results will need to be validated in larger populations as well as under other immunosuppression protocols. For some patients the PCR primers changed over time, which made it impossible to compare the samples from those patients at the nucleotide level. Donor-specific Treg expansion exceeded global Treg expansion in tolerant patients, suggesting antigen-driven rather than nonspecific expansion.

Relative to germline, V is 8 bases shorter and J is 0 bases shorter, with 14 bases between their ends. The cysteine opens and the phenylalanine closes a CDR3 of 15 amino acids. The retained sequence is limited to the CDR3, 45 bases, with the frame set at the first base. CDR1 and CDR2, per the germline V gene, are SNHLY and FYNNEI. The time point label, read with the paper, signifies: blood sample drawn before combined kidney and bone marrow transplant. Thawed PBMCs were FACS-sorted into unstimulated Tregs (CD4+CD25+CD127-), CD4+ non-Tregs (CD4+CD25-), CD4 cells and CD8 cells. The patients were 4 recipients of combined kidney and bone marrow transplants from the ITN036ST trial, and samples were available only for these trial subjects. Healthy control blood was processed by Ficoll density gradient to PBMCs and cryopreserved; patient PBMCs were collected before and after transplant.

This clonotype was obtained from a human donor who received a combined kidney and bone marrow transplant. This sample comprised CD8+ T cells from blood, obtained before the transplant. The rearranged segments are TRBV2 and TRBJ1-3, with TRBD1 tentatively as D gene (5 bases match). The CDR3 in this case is CASGDGSNSGNTIYF. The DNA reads TGTGCCAGCGGGGACGGGAGTAACTCTGGAAACACCATATATTTT. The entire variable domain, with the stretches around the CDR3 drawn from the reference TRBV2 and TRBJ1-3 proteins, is EPEVTQTPSHQVTQMGQEVILRCVPISNHLYFYWYRQILGQKVEFLVSFYNNEISEKSEIFDDQFSVERPDGSNFTLKIRSTKLEDSAMYFCASGDGSNSGNTIYFGEGSWLTVV.